The sequence of this T cell receptor (beta chain) was determined in a study of shared clonotypes between healthy human individuals. V shed 3 bases and J 5 bases; nucleotides not matched to a gene: 8. Germline V CDR1 and CDR2: MNHNY, SVGAGI (reference sequence). This CDR3 has 15 residues. The repertoire was sequenced with immunoSEQ multiplex PCR; TCRdb's copy has only in-frame clones and lacks some. The table records roughly 220,000 clones, approximately 65% of them present only once. None of the donors, who were healthy HIV-negative adults, had recently had acute infections or vaccinations. Every donor, a Caucasian adult, lived in Nashville, Tennessee.

The chain couples TRBV6-6 to TRBJ2-5; TRBD1 aligns across 8 bases. The TCR comes from a man aged 25 to 45 in good health. Sequenced material: memory CD4+ T cells sorted from blood. Subset indicated: CD45RA-negative fraction. The CDR3 is CASSYRTGGQETQYF. The CDR3 DNA reads TGTGCCAGCAGTTATCGAACAGGGGGTCAGGAGACCCAGTACTTC.